The 24 T cell receptor beta chains below come from one sample, sequenced in a study of blood T cell repertoires in COVID-19. Produced via immunoSEQ multiplex PCR; TCRdb's table is partial and in-frame only. The sample has around 120,000 clones, around 91% seen once. Sample: peripheral blood. The source of these receptors is a woman aged 55-69 years with COVID-19, enrolled during active disease.

The chain carries TRBV19 and TRBJ2-4; tentatively, D is TRBD2 (7 bases). The CDR3 spans 15 residues. Trimming took 5 bases from V and 5 from J, leaving 16 bases between them. Germline V gives CDR1 LNHDA, CDR2 SQIVND (reference sequence). CDR3 residues: CASSVGGAGENIQYF. The CDR3 bases are TGTGCCAGTAGTGTTGGGGGGGCGGGCGAAAACATTCAGTACTTC. Together with reference TRBV19 and TRBJ2-4, the CDR3 gives the full variable domain: DGGITQSPKYLFRKEGQNVTLSCEQNLNHDAMYWYRQDPGQGLRLIYYSQIVNDFQKGDIAEGYSVSREKKESFPLTVTSAQKNPTAFYLCASSVGGAGENIQYFGAGTRLSVL.

The V and J genes are TRBV7-2 and TRBJ1-2, with 12 bases matching TRBD1. Germline CDR1 is SGHTA and CDR2 is FQGNSA. J gave up 8 bases and V 5 bases, and 12 bases lay outside the gene matches. The CDR3 runs 16 residues. The CDR3 region is CASSPLPGQGAGGYTF. For the CDR3, the DNA is TGTGCCAGCAGCCCGCTGCCGGGACAGGGGGCGGGAGGCTACACCTTC.

In its sample, this clone was seen once. The chain links TRBV7-9 to TRBJ1-2; perhaps TRBD1 as D (5 bases). Germline CDR1 SEHNR, CDR2 FQNEAQ (reference sequence). This CDR3 is built from 14 residues. Trimming left V 4 bases short and J 0 bases short, with 9 bases between. CDR3 protein: CASSSGLANYGYTF. The CDR3 DNA reads as TGTGCCAGCAGCTCAGGGTTAGCTAACTATGGCTACACCTTC. The full variable domain, rest sourced from reference TRBV7-9 and TRBJ1-2, is DTGVSQNPRHKITKRGQNVTFRCDPISEHNRLYWYRQTLGQGPEFLTYFQNEAQLEKSRLLSDRFSAERPKGSFSTLEIQRTEQGDSAMYLCASSSGLANYGYTFGSGTRLTVV.

The gene calls are TRBV27 and TRBJ1-1, with D perhaps TRBD1 (5 bases). Germline V gives CDR1 MNHEY, CDR2 SMNVEV (reference sequence). The CDR3 has 14 amino acids. The V and J ends lost 4 bases and 6 bases respectively, with 15 bases between them. The CDR3: CASSSGGTFAEAFF. The CDR3 region has the DNA TGTGCCAGCAGTTCGGGGGGGACCTTCGCTGAAGCTTTCTTT.

This CDR3 reads CAISPTGPSSYNEQFF. The CDR3 region has the DNA TGTGCCATCAGCCCGACAGGTCCTAGCTCCTACAATGAGCAGTTCTTC. V gene TRBV10-3 combines with J gene TRBJ2-1; the D gene is possibly TRBD1 (6 bases). CDR1 and CDR2 from the germline V gene are ENHRY and SYGVKD. The V and J ends lost 6 bases and 0 bases respectively, with 15 bases between them. The CDR3 loop spans 16 amino acids.

This chain uses TRBV27 with TRBJ1-4; 9 nucleotides align to TRBD1. Germline trimming cut 6 bases from V and 5 bases from J; bases unmatched to any gene: 4. This CDR3 is 14 amino acids long. The V gene's germline CDR1 is MNHEY and CDR2 SMNVEV (reference sequence). The DNA for the CDR3 is TGTGCCAGCAGCTCACAGGGGGCAAATGAAAAACTGTTTTTT. The encoded protein is CASSSQGANEKLFF.

V and J are TRBV7-9 and TRBJ2-7, with TRBD1 matching 7 bases. Germline CDR1 reads SEHNR; CDR2 reads FQNEAQ (reference sequence). The V segment lost 1 base and the J segment 5 bases; nucleotides outside the gene matches: 2. The CDR3 contains 13 residues. Here the CDR3 reads CASSLGQGNEQYF. CDR3 DNA sequence: TGTGCCAGCAGCTTAGGACAGGGAAACGAGCAGTACTTC.

CDR3 in amino acids: CATGTTDTQYF. The CDR3 DNA reads as TGTGCCACCGGGACTACAGATACGCAGTATTTT. The genes are TRBV9 and TRBJ2-3; D possibly corresponds to TRBD2 (6 bases). Germline V gene data show CDR1 as SGDLS and CDR2 as YYNGEE. The V and J ends lost 9 bases and 3 bases respectively, with 8 bases between them. The CDR3 spans 11 residues. Based on the CDR3 plus reference TRBV9 and TRBJ2-3, the full variable domain is DSGVTQTPKHLITATGQRVTLRCSPRSGDLSVYWYQQSLDQGLQFLIQYYNGEERAKGNILERFSAQQFPDLHSELNLSSLELGDSALYFCATGTTDTQYFGPGTRLTVL.

V and J are TRBV11-3 and TRBJ2-1; the match to TRBD1 covers 7 bases. J was trimmed by 5 bases and V by 5 bases; bases with no gene match: 9. This CDR3 has 15 residues. The V gene's germline CDR1 is SGHNT and CDR2 YENEEA. The CDR3 spells CASSTRQGSNNEQFF. DNA for the CDR3: TGTGCCAGCAGCACCCGACAGGGTTCCAACAATGAGCAGTTCTTC.

This clone was seen a handful of times. The chain is built from TRBV7-9 and TRBJ1-2; D possibly corresponds to TRBD1 (6 bases). The CDR3 length is 13 residues. The V gene's germline CDR1 is SEHNR and CDR2 FQNEAQ (reference sequence). V lost 5 bases, J lost 7 bases, and 14 bases lay in between. The CDR3 loop is CASSQYTGSGYTF. In nucleotides, the CDR3 is TGTGCCAGCAGCCAATACACAGGGTCTGGCTACACCTTC.

The chain is built from TRBV4-3 and TRBJ1-1; D ambiguous. CDR3 length: 15 amino acids. Germline assignment: CDR1 LGHNA and CDR2 YSLEER. V was cut by 0 bases and J by 0 bases, with 8 bases left in between. The CDR3 region is CASSQEADLNTEAFF. In nucleotides, the CDR3 is TGCGCCAGCAGCCAAGAAGCGGATCTGAACACTGAAGCTTTCTTT.

V and J are TRBV10-3 and TRBJ1-5; no firm D call. V was clipped by 0 bases and J by 7 bases, with 7 bases between them. The CDR3 is 13 amino acids. Germline assignment: CDR1 ENHRY and CDR2 SYGVKD. DNA for the CDR3: TGTGCCATCAGTGAGTCGAGGATCCAGCCCCAGCATTTT. The encoded protein is CAISESRIQPQHF.

V and J are TRBV30 and TRBJ1-1; 8 bases agree with TRBD1. This CDR3 region has 13 residues. After removal of 3 bases from V and 0 bases from J, the junction contained 0 bases not matched to a gene. Looked up from germline, CDR1 is GTSNPN and CDR2 is SVGIG (reference sequence). CDR3: CAWRQGVNTEAFF. In DNA, the CDR3 is TGTGCCTGGAGACAGGGGGTGAACACTGAAGCTTTCTTT.

The genes are TRBV10-1 and TRBJ2-3; 9 bases align to TRBD2. With V trimmed by 0 bases and J by 5 bases, 12 bases remained unmatched. Germline assignment: CDR1 WNHNN and CDR2 SYGVQD (reference sequence). CDR3 length equals 18 residues. The CDR3 sequence: CASSESRWGGGAVDTQYF. The CDR3 bases are TGCGCCAGCAGTGAGTCAAGGTGGGGCGGGGGGGCCGTAGATACGCAGTATTTT.

The V gene is TRBV6-6, the J gene TRBJ1-6, with TRBD1 matching 9 bases. Germline CDR1 MNHNY, CDR2 SVGAGI (reference sequence). The CDR3 contains 14 residues. The ends lost 6 bases at V and 8 bases at J; junction bases unmatched: 5. CDR3: CASRTTGGDSPLHF. In DNA form, the CDR3 reads TGTGCCAGCAGAACTACAGGGGGCGATTCACCCCTCCACTTT.

The rearrangement links TRBV5-4 to TRBJ2-2; D remains ambiguous. The germline V and J ends were trimmed by 4 bases and 1 base, with 8 bases remaining between them. This CDR3 has 14 residues. Germline CDR1 SGHNT, CDR2 YYREEE (reference sequence). The CDR3 DNA sequence: TGTGCCAGCAGCGTCACCGGGAACACCGGGGAGCTGTTTTTT. This gives the protein CASSVTGNTGELFF.

The chain links TRBV19 to TRBJ1-2; unclear D gene. Trimming pared 5 bases from V and 4 bases from J, leaving 14 bases between. CDR1 is LNHDA and CDR2 is SQIVND in the germline V gene (reference sequence). The CDR3 is 14 residues long. The CDR3 protein is CASSSGDAAYGYTF. The CDR3 DNA follows: TGTGCCAGTAGTTCGGGAGACGCAGCCTATGGCTACACCTTC.

The chain is built from TRBV5-1 and TRBJ1-4, with 9 bases identical to TRBD1. With 5 bases clipped from V and 8 bases from J, the junction kept 13 bases outside the gene matches. The CDR3 is 16 amino acids. Looked up from germline, CDR1 is SGHRS and CDR2 is YFSETQ. The CDR3 DNA sequence: TGCGCCAGCAGGCCGGGACAGGGACCCCATAGAGAAAAACTGTTTTTT. It codes for CASRPGQGPHREKLFF.

V is TRBV6-5 and J is TRBJ2-2; TRBD1 is a possible D gene (5 bases). This CDR3 has 12 residues. Germline V gene lookup returns CDR1 MNHEY and CDR2 SVGAGI. Trimming pared 6 bases from V and 6 bases from J, leaving 8 bases between. Written as DNA, the CDR3 is TGTGCCAGCAGCCAGGGTTCCGGGGAGCTGTTTTTT. It yields the protein CASSQGSGELFF.

The chain carries TRBV19 and TRBJ2-5; 13 bases are a match to TRBD2. V lost 5 bases to trimming and J lost 4 bases; unmatched junction nucleotides: 10. Germline lookup yields CDR1 LNHDA and CDR2 SQIVND (reference sequence). The CDR3 consists of 17 residues. The CDR3 sequence: CASSWTSGGPITETQYF. The CDR3 DNA is TGTGCCAGTAGTTGGACTAGCGGGGGACCAATAACAGAGACCCAGTACTTC.

This clone was seen a single time. The rearrangement joins TRBV5-6 to TRBJ2-1; possible D gene TRBD2, 5 bases. With 2 bases removed from V and 2 bases from J, the gap between germline ends came to 11 bases. The length of the CDR3 is 15 residues. Germline values: CDR1 SGHDT, CDR2 YYEEEE. CDR3 in amino acids: CASSFLVATYNEQFF. The CDR3 DNA reads TGTGCCAGCAGCTTTTTGGTAGCGACCTACAATGAGCAGTTCTTC.

This clone was seen only once. The rearrangement uses TRBV14 and TRBJ1-1; a weak D match, TRBD1 (5 bases). V shed 0 bases and J shed 4 bases, with 15 bases lying between them. This CDR3 contains 16 residues. Germline CDR1 and CDR2: SGHDN and FVKESK. CDR3 DNA: TGTGCCAGCAGCCAAGAACCTGGGGCGCGGGGCACTGAAGCTTTCTTT. This translates into CASSQEPGARGTEAFF.

The CDR3 nucleotides read TGTGCCAGCAGCTTGGGACAGATCCTCTACACCTTC. It is translated as CASSLGQILYTF. V usage is TRBV5-6 and J usage is TRBJ1-2, with D perhaps TRBD1 (5 bases). CDR1 is SGHDT, CDR2 YYEEEE, per germline. There are 12 residues in the CDR3. Between the trimmed V and J ends, which lost 0 bases and 10 bases, there was a span of 10 bases.

The rearrangement uses TRBV9 and TRBJ2-3; 9 nucleotides agree with TRBD1. Germline CDR1 and CDR2: SGDLS and YYNGEE. After removal of 3 bases from V and 2 bases from J, the junction contained 7 bases not matched to a gene. This CDR3 is built from 16 residues. The CDR3: CASSALTGGLTDTQYF. CDR3 DNA sequence: TGTGCCAGCAGCGCCTTAACAGGGGGCCTCACAGATACGCAGTATTTT.